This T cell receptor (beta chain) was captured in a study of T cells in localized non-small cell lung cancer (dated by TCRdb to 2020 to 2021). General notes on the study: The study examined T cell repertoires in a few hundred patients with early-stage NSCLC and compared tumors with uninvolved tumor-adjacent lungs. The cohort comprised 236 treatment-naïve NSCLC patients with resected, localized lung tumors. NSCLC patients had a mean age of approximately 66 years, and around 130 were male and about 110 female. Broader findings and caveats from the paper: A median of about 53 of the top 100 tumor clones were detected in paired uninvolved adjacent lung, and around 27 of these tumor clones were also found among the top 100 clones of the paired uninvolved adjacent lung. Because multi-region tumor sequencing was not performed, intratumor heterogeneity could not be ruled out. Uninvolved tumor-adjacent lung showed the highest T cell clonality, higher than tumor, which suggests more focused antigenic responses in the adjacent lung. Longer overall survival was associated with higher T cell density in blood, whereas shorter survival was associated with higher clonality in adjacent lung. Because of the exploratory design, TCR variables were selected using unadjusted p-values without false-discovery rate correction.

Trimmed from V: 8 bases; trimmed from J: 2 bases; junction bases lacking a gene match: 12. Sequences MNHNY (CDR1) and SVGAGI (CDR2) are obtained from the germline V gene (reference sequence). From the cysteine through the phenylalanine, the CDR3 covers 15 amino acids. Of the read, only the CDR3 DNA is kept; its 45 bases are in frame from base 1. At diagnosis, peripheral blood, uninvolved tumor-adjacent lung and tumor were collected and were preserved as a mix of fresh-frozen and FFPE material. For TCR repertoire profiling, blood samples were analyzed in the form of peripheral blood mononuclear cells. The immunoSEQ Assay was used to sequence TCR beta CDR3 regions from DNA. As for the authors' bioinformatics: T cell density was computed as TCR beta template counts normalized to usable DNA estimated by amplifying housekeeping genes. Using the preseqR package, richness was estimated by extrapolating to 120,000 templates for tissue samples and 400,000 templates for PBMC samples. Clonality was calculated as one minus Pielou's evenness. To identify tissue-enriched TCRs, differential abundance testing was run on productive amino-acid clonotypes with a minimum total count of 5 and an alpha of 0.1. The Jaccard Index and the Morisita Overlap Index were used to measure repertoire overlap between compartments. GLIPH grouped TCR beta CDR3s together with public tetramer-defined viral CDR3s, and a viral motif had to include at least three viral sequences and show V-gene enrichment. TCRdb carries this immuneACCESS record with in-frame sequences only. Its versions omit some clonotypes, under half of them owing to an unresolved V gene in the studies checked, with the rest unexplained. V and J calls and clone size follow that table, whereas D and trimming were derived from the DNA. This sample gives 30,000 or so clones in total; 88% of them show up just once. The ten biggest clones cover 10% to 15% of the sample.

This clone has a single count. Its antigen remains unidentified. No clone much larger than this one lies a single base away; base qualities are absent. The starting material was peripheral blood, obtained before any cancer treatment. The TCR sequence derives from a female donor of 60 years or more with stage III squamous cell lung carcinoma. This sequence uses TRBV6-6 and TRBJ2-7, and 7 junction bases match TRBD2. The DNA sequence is TGTGCCAGCGCCCAGCAAGCCCGGGAGGCCTACGAGCAGTACTTC. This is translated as CASAQQAREAYEQYF.